This TCR beta chain emerged from a study of read filtering for tumor transcriptome and immune sequencing. The wider study: R-ISS stage counts were eight or nine for I, around 17 for II, roughly seven for III. Transcriptome libraries were built from DNase-treated RNA. General study results and limits: Single-read clonotypes: about 81.9% of IR-seq clonotypes (roughly 3.5% of reads), 74.6% of RNA-seq clonotypes (approximately 45% of reads). IR-seq and RNA-seq agreed better without single-read clonotypes.

This library used about 360 ng RNA and molecular barcoded adaptors spanning alpha/delta and beta/gamma chains. MiXCR, run by TCRdb on the reads, gives a single entry per CDR3 protein. The sample has around 48,000 distinct CDR3 sequences, 15% to 20% seen once. This clonotype has ten or more counts. Its matching antigen is unknown. Sequencing used a population of CD138-negative cells sorted from bone marrow. This TCR was recovered from a donor at least 40 years old with multiple myeloma.

The CDR3 is CASTPDRGRYNEQFF. The DNA for the CDR3 is TGTGCCAGCACCCCTGACAGGGGGCGCTACAATGAGCAGTTCTTC. This chain uses TRBV12-3 or TRBV12-4 with TRBJ2-1, with 10 nucleotides matching TRBD1. The CDR3 has 15 amino acids. J gave up 3 bases and V 7 bases, and 6 bases lay outside the gene matches.